A selection of T cell receptor beta chains follows, all from one sample in a study of shared clonotypes between healthy human individuals. The assay was immunoSEQ multiplex PCR, and TCRdb's table has in-frame clones only and misses some. Of roughly 2 million clones detected, 85% to 95% appear once; the ten largest clones hold 0.13%. Sequencing was performed on naive CD4+ T cells sorted from blood. The receptors derive from a man aged 18 to 29 in good health. Each CDR3 is given with its conserved first and last residue. Each record gives: V gene, J gene, D gene, CDR3 DNA, CDR3 protein. The D gene is left open where the match is weak.

V gene: TRBV7-2; J gene: TRBJ2-5; D gene: .; CDR3 DNA: TGTGCCAGCAGTGACCTGAGGGAGACCCAGTACTTC; CDR3 protein: CASSDLRETQYF
V gene: TRBV4-2; J gene: TRBJ2-7; D gene: TRBD1; CDR3 DNA: TGTGCCAGCAGCCCCGGGACAGGGGGCTCCTACGAGCAGTACTTC; CDR3 protein: CASSPGTGGSYEQYF
V gene: TRBV7-2; J gene: TRBJ2-5; D gene: .; CDR3 DNA: TGTGCCAGCAGCTTAGAGGCCCCGACAGAGACCCAGTACTTC; CDR3 protein: CASSLEAPTETQYF
V gene: TRBV19; J gene: TRBJ1-3; D gene: TRBD1; CDR3 DNA: TGTGCCAGTAGTATTCGGACGGGACAGTCTGGAAACACCATATATTTT; CDR3 protein: CASSIRTGQSGNTIYF
V gene: TRBV6-6; J gene: TRBJ1-1; D gene: .; CDR3 DNA: TGTGCCAGCAGTTATCAGGAGGGGGGCACTGAAGCTTTCTTT; CDR3 protein: CASSYQEGGTEAFF
V gene: TRBV7-9; J gene: TRBJ2-7; D gene: .; CDR3 DNA: TGTGCCAGCAGCTTTGGGGACCGACCGCTCTCCTACGAGCAGTACTTC; CDR3 protein: CASSFGDRPLSYEQYF
V gene: TRBV25-1; J gene: TRBJ1-2; D gene: .; CDR3 DNA: TGTGCCAGCAGTGGGGAGGGCTGGCTCTATGGCTACACCTTC; CDR3 protein: CASSGEGWLYGYTF
V gene: TRBV18; J gene: TRBJ2-7; D gene: TRBD2; CDR3 DNA: TGTGCCAGCTCACTCCTTAGCGGGGGAGGTCTGAACGAGCAGTACTTC; CDR3 protein: CASSLLSGGGLNEQYF
V gene: TRBV14; J gene: TRBJ1-2; D gene: TRBD1; CDR3 DNA: TGTGCCAGCAGCCCGGACGGACAGGGGTCTTATGGCTACACCTTC; CDR3 protein: CASSPDGQGSYGYTF
V gene: TRBV28; J gene: TRBJ2-4; D gene: TRBD2; CDR3 DNA: TGTGCCAGCAGTTCCCTTAGCGGGGGGGTCAGAGGGAACATTCAGTACTTC; CDR3 protein: CASSSLSGGVRGNIQYF
V gene: TRBV19; J gene: TRBJ2-7; D gene: .; CDR3 DNA: TGTGCCAGTAGTAGAGGACAGATCTACGAGCAGTACTTC; CDR3 protein: CASSRGQIYEQYF
V gene: TRBV7-8; J gene: TRBJ2-7; D gene: .; CDR3 DNA: TGTGCCAGCAGCTTTCTTAGTGGGGATACCTACGAGCAGTACTTC; CDR3 protein: CASSFLSGDTYEQYF
V gene: TRBV10-2; J gene: TRBJ1-5; D gene: .; CDR3 DNA: TGCGCCAGCAGGGGGGCCGACAGGAGCAATCAGCCCCAGCATTTT; CDR3 protein: CASRGADRSNQPQHF
V gene: TRBV7-9; J gene: TRBJ2-3; D gene: TRBD2; CDR3 DNA: TGTGCCAGCAGCTCCGGACTAGCGGAATCCACAGATACGCAGTATTTT; CDR3 protein: CASSSGLAESTDTQYF
V gene: TRBV5-4; J gene: TRBJ1-1; D gene: TRBD1; CDR3 DNA: TGTGCCAGCAGCATCACAGGGGCGGGCACTGAAGCTTTCTTT; CDR3 protein: CASSITGAGTEAFF
V gene: TRBV11-2; J gene: TRBJ1-3; D gene: .; CDR3 DNA: TGTGCCAGCGGGAGGGAACCCTCTGGAAACACCATATATTTT; CDR3 protein: CASGREPSGNTIYF
V gene: TRBV10-3; J gene: TRBJ2-1; D gene: TRBD2; CDR3 DNA: TGTGCCATCAGTGTTGGGACTAGCGGGGGGGATAGGTCCTACAATGAGCAGTTCTTC; CDR3 protein: CAISVGTSGGDRSYNEQFF
V gene: TRBV18; J gene: TRBJ1-1; D gene: .; CDR3 DNA: TGTGCCAGCTCACCGGGGGCGGTAAACACTGAAGCTTTCTTT; CDR3 protein: CASSPGAVNTEAFF